This entry concerns a single T cell receptor (beta chain). Libraries were prepared by immunoSEQ multiplex PCR; TCRdb keeps only in-frame clonotypes and omits some of them. The table lists around 230,000 clones, roughly four fifths of them singletons. This CDR3 region has 13 residues. Germline V gives CDR1 SEHNR, CDR2 FQNEAQ (reference sequence). Trimming removed 1 base from V and 9 bases from J, with 7 bases in between. This entry belongs to a study of blood T cell repertoires in COVID-19. The V and J genes are TRBV7-9 and TRBJ1-6; the D is unclear. The sample comprised peripheral blood. The clonotype was recovered from a woman of 80 years or more with acute or convalescent COVID-19. The CDR3 is CASSLDGGSPLHF. Here the CDR3 DNA reads TGTGCCAGCAGCTTAGACGGCGGTTCACCCCTCCACTTT.